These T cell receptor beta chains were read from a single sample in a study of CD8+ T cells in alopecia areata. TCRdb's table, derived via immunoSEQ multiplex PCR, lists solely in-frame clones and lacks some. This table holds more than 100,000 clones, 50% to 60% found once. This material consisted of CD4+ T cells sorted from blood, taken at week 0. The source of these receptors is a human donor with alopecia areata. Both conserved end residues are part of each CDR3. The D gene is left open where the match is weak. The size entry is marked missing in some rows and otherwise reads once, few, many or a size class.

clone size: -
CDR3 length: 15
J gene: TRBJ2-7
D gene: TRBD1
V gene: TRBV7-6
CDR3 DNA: TGTGCCAGCAGCTCGATACAGGGGGCATCCTACGAGCAGTACTTC
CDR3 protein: CASSSIQGASYEQYF

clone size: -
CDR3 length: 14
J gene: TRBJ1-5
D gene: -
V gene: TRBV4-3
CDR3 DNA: TGCGCCAGCAGCCAGGCATGGGGGGATCAGCCCCAGCATTTT
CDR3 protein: CASSQAWGDQPQHF

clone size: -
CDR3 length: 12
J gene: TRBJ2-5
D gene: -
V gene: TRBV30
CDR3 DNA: TGTGCCTGGAGCCGGACAGCCGAGACCCAGTACTTC
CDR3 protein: CAWSRTAETQYF

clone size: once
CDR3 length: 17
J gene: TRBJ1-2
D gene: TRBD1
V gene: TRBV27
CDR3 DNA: TGTGCCAGCAGTCCCCGACAGGGAGCGCATTATTACTATGGCTACACCTTC
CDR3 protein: CASSPRQGAHYYYGYTF

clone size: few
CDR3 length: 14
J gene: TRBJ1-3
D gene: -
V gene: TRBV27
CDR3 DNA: TGTGCCAGCAGTTTAAAAGGACTAGGAAACACCATATATTTT
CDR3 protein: CASSLKGLGNTIYF

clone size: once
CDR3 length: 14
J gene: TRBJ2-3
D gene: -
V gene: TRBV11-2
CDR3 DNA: TGTGCCAGCAGCTTTACTGGTGGGGCAGATACGCAGTATTTT
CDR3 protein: CASSFTGGADTQYF

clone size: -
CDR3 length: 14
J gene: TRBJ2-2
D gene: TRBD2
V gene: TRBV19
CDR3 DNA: TGTGCCAGTAGACTAGCGGGAGGCACCGGGGAGCTGTTTTTT
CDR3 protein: CASRLAGGTGELFF

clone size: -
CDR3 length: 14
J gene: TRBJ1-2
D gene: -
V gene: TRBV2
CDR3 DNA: TGTGCCAGCAGCAAGGGACAAACTAACTATGGCTACACCTTC
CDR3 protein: CASSKGQTNYGYTF

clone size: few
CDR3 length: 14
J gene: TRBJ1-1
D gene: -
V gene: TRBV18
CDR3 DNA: TGTGCCAGCTCACCACCGTCGGGGGGCGGAGAAGCTTTCTTT
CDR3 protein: CASSPPSGGGEAFF

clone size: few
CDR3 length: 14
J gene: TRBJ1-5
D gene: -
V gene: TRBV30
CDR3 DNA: TGTGCCTGCTTGCCGGGGGACAAAAATCAGCCCCAGCATTTT
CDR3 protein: CACLPGDKNQPQHF

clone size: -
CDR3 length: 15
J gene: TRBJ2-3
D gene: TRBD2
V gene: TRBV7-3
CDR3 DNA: TGTGCCAGCAGCTTACGGACTAGCGTCGCAGATACGCAGTATTTT
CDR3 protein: CASSLRTSVADTQYF

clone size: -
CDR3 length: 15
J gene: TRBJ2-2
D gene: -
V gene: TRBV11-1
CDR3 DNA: TGTGCCAGCAGCTTCGGTTACCTTCGGACCGGGGAGCTGTTTTTT
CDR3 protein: CASSFGYLRTGELFF

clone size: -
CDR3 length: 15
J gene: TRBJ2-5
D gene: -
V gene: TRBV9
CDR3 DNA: TGTGCCAGCAGCCCGACGTCGGGGGTGGAAGAGACCCAGTACTTC
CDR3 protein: CASSPTSGVEETQYF

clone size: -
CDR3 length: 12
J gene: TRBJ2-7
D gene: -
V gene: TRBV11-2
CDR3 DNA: TGTGCCAGCAGCTTAGATAGACTGGAGCAGTACTTC
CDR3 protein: CASSLDRLEQYF

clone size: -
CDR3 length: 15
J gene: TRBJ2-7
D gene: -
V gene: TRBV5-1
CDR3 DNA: TGCGCCAGCAGCTCTTACGCTGGAACGGGGAACGAGCAGTACTTC
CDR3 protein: CASSSYAGTGNEQYF

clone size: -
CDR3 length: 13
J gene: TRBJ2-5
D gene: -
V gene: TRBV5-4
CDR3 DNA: TGTGCCAGCAGCTTGGACTTCGAAGAGACCCAGTACTTC
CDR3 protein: CASSLDFEETQYF

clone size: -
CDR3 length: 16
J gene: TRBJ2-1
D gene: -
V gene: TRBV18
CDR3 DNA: TGTGCCAGCTCGATATTAGGAGGAGTGGGTTACAATGAGCAGTTCTTC
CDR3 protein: CASSILGGVGYNEQFF

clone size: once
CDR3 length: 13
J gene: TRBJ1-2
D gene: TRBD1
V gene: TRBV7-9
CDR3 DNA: TGTGCCAGCAGTCGTAGACAGGGAGATGGCTACACCTTC
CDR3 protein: CASSRRQGDGYTF

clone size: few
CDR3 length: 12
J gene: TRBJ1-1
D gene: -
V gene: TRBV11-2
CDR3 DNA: TGTGCCAGCAGCTTAGCGGCCAGGGAAACTTTCTTT
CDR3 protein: CASSLAARETFF

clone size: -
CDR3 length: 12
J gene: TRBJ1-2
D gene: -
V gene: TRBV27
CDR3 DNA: TGTGCCAGCAGTTTATCAGGCAGTGGCTACACCTTC
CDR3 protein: CASSLSGSGYTF

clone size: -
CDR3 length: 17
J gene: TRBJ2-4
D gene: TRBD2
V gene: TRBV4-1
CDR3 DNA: TGCGCCAGCAGGGAAGCGGGGGCCTGGGGGGCCAAAAACATTCAGTACTTC
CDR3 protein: CASREAGAWGAKNIQYF

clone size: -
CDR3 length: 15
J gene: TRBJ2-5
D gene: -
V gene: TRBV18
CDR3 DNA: TGTGCCAGCTCACCAGCGGGCGCAAGGCAAGAGACCCAGTACTTC
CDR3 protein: CASSPAGARQETQYF

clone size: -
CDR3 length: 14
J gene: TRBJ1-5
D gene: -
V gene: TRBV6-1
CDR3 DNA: TGTGCCAGCAGTGACGGGCAGTTTGGTCAGCCCCAGCATTTT
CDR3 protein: CASSDGQFGQPQHF

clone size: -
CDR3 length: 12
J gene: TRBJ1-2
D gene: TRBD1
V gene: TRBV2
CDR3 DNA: TGTGCCAGCAGAGGACAGGGGTATGGCTACACCTTC
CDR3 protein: CASRGQGYGYTF

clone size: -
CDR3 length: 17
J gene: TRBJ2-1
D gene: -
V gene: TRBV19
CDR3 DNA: TGTGCCAGTAGTCAACCATGGGCCGACAGCTCCTACAATGAGCAGTTCTTC
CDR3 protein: CASSQPWADSSYNEQFF

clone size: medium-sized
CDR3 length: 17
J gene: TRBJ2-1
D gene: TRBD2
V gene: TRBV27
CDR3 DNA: TGTGCCAGCAGTACCCTAATACTAGCGGGAGTCGTGAATGAGCAGTTCTTC
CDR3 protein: CASSTLILAGVVNEQFF

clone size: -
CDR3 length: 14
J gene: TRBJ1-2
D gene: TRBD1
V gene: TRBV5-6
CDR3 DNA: TGTGCCAGCAGCTTGGGGGGACAGCATTATGGCTACACCTTC
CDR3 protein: CASSLGGQHYGYTF

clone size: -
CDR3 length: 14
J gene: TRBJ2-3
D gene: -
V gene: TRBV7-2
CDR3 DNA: TGTGCCAGCAGCCAAGTGATGGGCACAGATACGCAGTATTTT
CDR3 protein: CASSQVMGTDTQYF

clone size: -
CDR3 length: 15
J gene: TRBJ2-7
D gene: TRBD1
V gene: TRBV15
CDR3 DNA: TGTGCCACCAGCAGAGATTTCCAGGGGGCTTACGAGCAGTACTTC
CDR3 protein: CATSRDFQGAYEQYF

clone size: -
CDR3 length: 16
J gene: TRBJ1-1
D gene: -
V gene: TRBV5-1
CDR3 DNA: TGCGCCAGCAGCCTGGGGGGTGCGGGACAGAACACTGAAGCTTTCTTT
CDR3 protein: CASSLGGAGQNTEAFF

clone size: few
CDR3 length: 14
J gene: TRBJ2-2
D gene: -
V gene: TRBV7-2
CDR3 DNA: TGTGCCAGCACCGGAGGACGGTACACCGGGGAGCTGTTTTTT
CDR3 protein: CASTGGRYTGELFF

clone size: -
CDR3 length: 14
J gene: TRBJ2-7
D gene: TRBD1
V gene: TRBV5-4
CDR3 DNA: TGTGCCAGCAGTTTCAGGACAGGAGGTTACGAGCAGTACTTC
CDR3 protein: CASSFRTGGYEQYF

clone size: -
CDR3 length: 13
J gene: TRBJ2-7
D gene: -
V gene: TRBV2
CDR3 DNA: TGTGCCAGCAGTGAACAGGCTCCCGACGAGCAGTACTTC
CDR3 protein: CASSEQAPDEQYF

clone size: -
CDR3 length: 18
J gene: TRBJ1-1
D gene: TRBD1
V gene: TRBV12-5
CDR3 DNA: TGTGCTAGTGGCTTGGTACTCGGGACAGGGGCCTCGAACACTGAAGCTTTCTTT
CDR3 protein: CASGLVLGTGASNTEAFF

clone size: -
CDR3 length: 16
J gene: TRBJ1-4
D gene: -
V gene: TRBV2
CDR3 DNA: TGTGCCAGCATGAGGGGAAGGGCAGGAGGGGAAGAAAAACTGTTTTTT
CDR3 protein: CASMRGRAGGEEKLFF

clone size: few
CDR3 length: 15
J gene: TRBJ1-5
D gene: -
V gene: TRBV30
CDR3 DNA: TGTGCCTGGAGTGTATTAGGCCAGCTCAATCAGCCCCAGCATTTT
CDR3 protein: CAWSVLGQLNQPQHF

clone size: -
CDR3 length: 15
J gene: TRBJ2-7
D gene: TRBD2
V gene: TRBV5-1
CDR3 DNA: TGCGCCAGCAGCCCGGCGGGGGGGATAGCCTACGAGCAGTACTTC
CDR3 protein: CASSPAGGIAYEQYF

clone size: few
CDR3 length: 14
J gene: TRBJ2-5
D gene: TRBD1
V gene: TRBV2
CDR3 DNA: TGTGCCAGCAATATGGGGACAGGGAGAGAGACCCAGTACTTC
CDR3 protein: CASNMGTGRETQYF

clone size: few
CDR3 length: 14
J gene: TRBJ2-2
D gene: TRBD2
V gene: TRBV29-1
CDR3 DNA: TGCAGCGCTCGACTAGCGGGGGACACCGGGGAGCTGTTTTTT
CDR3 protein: CSARLAGDTGELFF

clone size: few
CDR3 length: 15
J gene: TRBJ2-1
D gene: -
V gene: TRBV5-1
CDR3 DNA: TGCGCCAGCAGCTTGGTCGGTAGCGCGGGGAATGAGCAGTTCTTC
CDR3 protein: CASSLVGSAGNEQFF

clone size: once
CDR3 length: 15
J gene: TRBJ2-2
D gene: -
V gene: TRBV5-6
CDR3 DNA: TGTGCCAGCAGCTTGGTAGGGTCGAACACCGGGGAGCTGTTTTTT
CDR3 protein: CASSLVGSNTGELFF

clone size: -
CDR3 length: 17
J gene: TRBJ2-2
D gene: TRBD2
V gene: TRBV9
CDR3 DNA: TGTGCCAGCAGCGTCGGACTAGCGGGAGGGAACACCGGGGAGCTGTTTTTT
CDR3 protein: CASSVGLAGGNTGELFF

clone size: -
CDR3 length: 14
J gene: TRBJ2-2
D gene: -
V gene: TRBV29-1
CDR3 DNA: TGCAGCGTTGAAGGGGGGGAGTACACCGGGGAGCTGTTTTTT
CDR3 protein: CSVEGGEYTGELFF

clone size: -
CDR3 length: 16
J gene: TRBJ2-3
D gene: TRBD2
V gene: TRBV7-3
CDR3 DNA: TGTGCCAGCAGCCCCCTAGGGAGCGGGGGGGCGGATACGCAGTATTTT
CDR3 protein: CASSPLGSGGADTQYF

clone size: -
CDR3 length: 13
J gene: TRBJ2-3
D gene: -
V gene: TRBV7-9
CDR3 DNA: TGTGCCAGCAGCCTCCAGCGGACAGATACGCAGTATTTT
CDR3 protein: CASSLQRTDTQYF

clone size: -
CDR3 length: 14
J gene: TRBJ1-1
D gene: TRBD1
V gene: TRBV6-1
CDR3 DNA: TGTGCCAGCACCAGAGACAGGGGGGACACTGAAGCTTTCTTT
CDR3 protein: CASTRDRGDTEAFF

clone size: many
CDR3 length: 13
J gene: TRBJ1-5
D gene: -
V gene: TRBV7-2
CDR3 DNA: TGTGCCAGCAGCTCAGTGCAGAATCAGCCCCAGCATTTT
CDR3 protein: CASSSVQNQPQHF

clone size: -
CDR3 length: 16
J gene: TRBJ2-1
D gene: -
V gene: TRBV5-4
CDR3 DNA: TGTGCCAGCAGCCTGGCCGGGACTGAGACCTACAATGAGCAGTTCTTC
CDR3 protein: CASSLAGTETYNEQFF

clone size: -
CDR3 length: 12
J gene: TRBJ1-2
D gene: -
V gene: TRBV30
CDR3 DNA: TGTGCCTGGAGAAGGCCACAAGGTGGCTACACCTTC
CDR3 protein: CAWRRPQGGYTF

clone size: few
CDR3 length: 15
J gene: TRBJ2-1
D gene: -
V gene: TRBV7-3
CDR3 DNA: TGTGCCAGCAGCTCCGCGGACAGCTCCTACAATGAGCAGTTCTTC
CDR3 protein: CASSSADSSYNEQFF

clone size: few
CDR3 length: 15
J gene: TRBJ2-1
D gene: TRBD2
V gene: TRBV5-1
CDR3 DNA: TGCGCCAGCAGTTTAACCCGTAGCGGGGGGCGTGAGCAGTTCTTC
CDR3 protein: CASSLTRSGGREQFF

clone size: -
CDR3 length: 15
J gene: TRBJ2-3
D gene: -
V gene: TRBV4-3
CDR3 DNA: TGCGCCAGCAGCCAAGATTACTCTCGCACAGATACGCAGTATTTT
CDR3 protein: CASSQDYSRTDTQYF

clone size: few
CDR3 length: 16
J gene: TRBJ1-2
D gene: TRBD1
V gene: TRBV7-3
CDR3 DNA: TGTGCCAGCAGCTCGACCCCGGGACAGGGGACCTATGGCTACACCTTC
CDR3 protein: CASSSTPGQGTYGYTF

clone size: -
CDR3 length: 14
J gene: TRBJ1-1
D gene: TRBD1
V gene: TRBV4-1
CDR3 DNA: TGCGCCAGCAGCCGGGGACAGGGGGGCACTGAAGCTTTCTTT
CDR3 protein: CASSRGQGGTEAFF

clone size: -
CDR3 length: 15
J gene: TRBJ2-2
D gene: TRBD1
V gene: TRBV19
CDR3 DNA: TGTGCCAGTAGTCCCCCCGACAGGGCCACCGGGGAGCTGTTTTTT
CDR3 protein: CASSPPDRATGELFF